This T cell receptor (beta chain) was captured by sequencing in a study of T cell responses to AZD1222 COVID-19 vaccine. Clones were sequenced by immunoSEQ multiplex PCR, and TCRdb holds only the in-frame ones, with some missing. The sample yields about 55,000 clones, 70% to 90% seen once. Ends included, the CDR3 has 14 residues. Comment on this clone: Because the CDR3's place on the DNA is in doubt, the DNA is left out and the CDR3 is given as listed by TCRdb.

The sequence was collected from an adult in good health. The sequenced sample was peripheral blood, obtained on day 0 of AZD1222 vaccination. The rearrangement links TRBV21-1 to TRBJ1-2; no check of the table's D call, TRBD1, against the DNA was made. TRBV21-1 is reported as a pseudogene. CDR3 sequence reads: CASSFGQGNYGYTF.